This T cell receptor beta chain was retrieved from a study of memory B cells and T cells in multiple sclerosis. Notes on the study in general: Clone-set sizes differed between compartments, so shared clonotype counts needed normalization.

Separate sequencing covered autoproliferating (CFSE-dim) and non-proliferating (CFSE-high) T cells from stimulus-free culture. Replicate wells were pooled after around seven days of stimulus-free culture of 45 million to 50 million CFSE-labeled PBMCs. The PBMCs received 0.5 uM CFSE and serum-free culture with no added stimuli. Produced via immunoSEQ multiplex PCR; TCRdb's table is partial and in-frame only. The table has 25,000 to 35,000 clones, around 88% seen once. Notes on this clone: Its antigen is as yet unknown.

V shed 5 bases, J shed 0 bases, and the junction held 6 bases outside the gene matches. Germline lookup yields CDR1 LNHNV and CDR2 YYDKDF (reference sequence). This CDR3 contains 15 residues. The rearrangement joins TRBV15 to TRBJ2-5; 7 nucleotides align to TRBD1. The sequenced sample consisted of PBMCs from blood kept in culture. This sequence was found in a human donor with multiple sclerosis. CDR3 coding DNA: TGTGCCACCAGCGGCGACAGGGAGTACCAAGAGACCCAGTACTTC. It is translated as CATSGDREYQETQYF.